The 32 T cell receptor beta chains presented below share a single source sample, sequenced in a study of technical replicates of blood from a few donors. Sequencing used immunoSEQ multiplex PCR; TCRdb keeps in-frame clones, though not all of them. The table includes approximately 79,000 clones, over 75% detected once. The specimen was T cells isolated from PBMCs. The receptors were sampled from a human donor in good health.

In this sample, this clone turned up once. This chain uses TRBV5-6 with TRBJ1-4, with 7 bases matching TRBD1. The germline gives CDR1 SGHDT, CDR2 YYEEEE. CDR3 length: 14 amino acids. The ends lost 0 bases at V and 8 bases at J; junction bases unmatched: 4. CDR3 nucleotide sequence: TGTGCCAGCAGCTTGGGGGACAGAAACGAAAAACTGTTTTTT. Translation gives CASSLGDRNEKLFF.

This rearrangement joins TRBV5-1 to TRBJ2-2, with 9 positions matching TRBD2. V shed 4 bases, J shed 1 base, and the junction held 8 bases outside the gene matches. Germline V lookup: CDR1 SGHRS, CDR2 YFSETQ. The CDR3 spans 17 residues. CDR3: CASSIPRTSENTGELFF. The CDR3, as DNA: TGCGCCAGCAGCATACCTCGGACTAGCGAGAACACCGGGGAGCTGTTTTTT.

V gene TRBV7-2 combines with J gene TRBJ2-1; maybe TRBD2 (5 bases). Germline V gene data show CDR1 as SGHTA and CDR2 as FQGNSA. This CDR3 is 15 amino acids long. Trimming cost V 6 bases and J 0 bases, with 12 bases left between them. CDR3 nucleotides: TGTGCCAGCAGTCCAGACTACCTCTCCTACAATGAGCAGTTCTTC. It codes for CASSPDYLSYNEQFF.

The genes are TRBV27 and TRBJ2-6; TRBD1 might be the D (5 bases). Germline V lookup: CDR1 MNHEY, CDR2 SMNVEV (reference sequence). This CDR3 region has 15 residues. Trimming took 3 bases from V and 3 from J, leaving 9 bases between them. The DNA for the CDR3 is TGTGCCAGCAGTTTTGGCAGGGTTGGGGCCAACGTCCTGACTTTC. This encodes CASSFGRVGANVLTF.

The V gene is TRBV5-1, the J gene TRBJ2-5; D may be TRBD2 (5 bases). The CDR3 contains 13 residues. Trimming cost V 3 bases and J 4 bases, with 10 bases left between them. Germline CDR1 is SGHRS and CDR2 is YFSETQ. The CDR3 sequence: CASSSLGLETQYF. The CDR3 nucleotides read TGCGCCAGCAGCTCATTAGGACTAGAGACCCAGTACTTC.

The chain combines TRBV4-2 with TRBJ2-7; D is possibly TRBD2 (5 bases). The V end was cut by 3 bases, the J end by 0 bases, with 9 bases between. Germline values: CDR1 LGHNA, CDR2 YNFKEQ. CDR3 length: 14 amino acids. CDR3: CASSHPGSSYEQYF. The CDR3 region has the DNA TGTGCCAGCAGCCATCCGGGGAGCTCCTACGAGCAGTACTTC.

This chain joins TRBV27 and TRBJ2-7; D unclear. There are 13 residues in the CDR3. Germline lookup yields CDR1 MNHEY and CDR2 SMNVEV (reference sequence). V was shortened by 6 bases and J by 0 bases, with 9 bases between the two germline ends. In DNA form, the CDR3 reads TGTGCCAGCAGCCTTGGCGGCTCCTACGAGCAGTACTTC. It translates to CASSLGGSYEQYF.

V is TRBV11-1 and J is TRBJ2-7; D perhaps matches TRBD1 (5 bases). The CDR3 is 14 residues long. Per germline, CDR1 SGHAT and CDR2 FQDESV (reference sequence). V was clipped by 6 bases and J by 2 bases, with 14 bases between them. As DNA, the CDR3 is TGTGCCAGCAGTTATAGGGGTGCGCCCTACGAGCAGTACTTC. This codes for CASSYRGAPYEQYF.

The chain recombines TRBV21-1 with TRBJ2-7; the table's D call TRBD2 went unverified against the DNA. TRBV21-1 is a recognized pseudogene. The CDR3 extends over 15 amino acids. CDR3 nucleotides: TGTGCCAGCAGCAAAAGCGAGCGGGAGGGTGGTGGGCAGTACTTC. Protein product: CASSKSEREGGGQYF.

This chain connects TRBV5-1 to TRBJ1-2; TRBD1 matches 7 bases. The CDR3 is 14 residues long. Germline V gene lookup returns CDR1 SGHRS and CDR2 YFSETQ. V shed 2 bases and J 1 base; nucleotides not matched to a gene: 2. The CDR3 is CASSFGDSNYGYTF. The CDR3 coding sequence is TGCGCCAGCAGCTTCGGGGACAGTAACTATGGCTACACCTTC.

This chain joins TRBV7-2 and TRBJ2-1; 7 nucleotides align to TRBD2. Germline V CDR1 and CDR2: SGHTA, FQGNSA. V shed 5 bases and J 2 bases; nucleotides not matched to a gene: 9. This CDR3 region has 16 residues. The CDR3: CASSHSLADAYNEQFF. The CDR3 DNA reads TGTGCCAGCAGCCATAGCCTAGCGGACGCCTACAATGAGCAGTTCTTC.

The chain uses TRBV6-5 and TRBJ2-7; 8 nucleotides agree with TRBD2. The germline V gene has CDR1 MNHEY and CDR2 SVGAGI. V trimming: 5 bases; J trimming: 4 bases; junction bases outside the gene matches: 10. CDR3 length: 15 residues. As DNA, the CDR3 is TGTGCCAGCAGTAGGACTAGCCGTGATTCATACGAGCAGTACTTC. As protein: CASSRTSRDSYEQYF.

CDR3 DNA sequence: TGTGCCAGCAGTTATTGGGGGGGCTTGGAGCCCCAGCATTTT. Translating it yields CASSYWGGLEPQHF. This sequence joins TRBV6-6 and TRBJ1-5; TRBD1 might be the D (6 bases). The CDR3 is made up of 14 amino acids. Deletions cut 3 bases from V and 8 bases from J, with 14 bases between. The germline V gene encodes CDR1 MNHNY and CDR2 SVGAGI (reference sequence).

The V and J genes are TRBV6-5 and TRBJ2-7; D is possibly TRBD2 (5 bases). The CDR3 runs to 14 residues. Germline V gives CDR1 MNHEY, CDR2 SVGAGI. Trimming took off 6 bases at V and 2 bases at J, with 14 bases between the two ends. CDR3 loop: CASSLAGLTYEQYF. In DNA, the CDR3 is TGTGCCAGCAGCCTTGCGGGTCTAACCTACGAGCAGTACTTC.

The rearrangement uses TRBV27 and TRBJ2-1; 7 bases agree with TRBD2. The germline gives CDR1 MNHEY, CDR2 SMNVEV (reference sequence). The V gene end was trimmed by 5 bases and the J gene end by 9 bases; junction bases not matched to a gene: 13. There are 15 residues in the CDR3. The CDR3 sequence is CASSPAGRGTGEQFF. CDR3 DNA sequence: TGTGCCAGCAGTCCAGCGGGAAGGGGTACTGGTGAGCAGTTCTTC.

The chain carries TRBV30 and TRBJ2-5; 10 bases are shared with TRBD2. The germline gives CDR1 GTSNPN, CDR2 SVGIG (reference sequence). CDR3 size: 15 residues. The V and J ends lost 3 bases and 3 bases, in that order; junction bases with no gene match: 7. CDR3 region: CAWRLAGVWKETQYF. CDR3 nucleotides: TGTGCCTGGAGGCTAGCGGGAGTTTGGAAAGAGACCCAGTACTTC.

The chain links TRBV6-5 to TRBJ1-1; D may be TRBD1 (5 bases). Germline V lookup: CDR1 MNHEY, CDR2 SVGAGI. V was shortened by 7 bases and J by 5 bases, with 14 bases between the two germline ends. This CDR3 is built from 13 residues. CDR3: CASTPWGDTEAFF. The CDR3 bases are TGTGCCAGCACCCCATGGGGGGATACTGAAGCTTTCTTT.

The chain has TRBV7-9 and TRBJ2-1, with 9 bases identical to TRBD2. J was trimmed by 5 bases and V by 6 bases; bases with no gene match: 5. This CDR3 comprises 14 residues. CDR1 and CDR2 from the germline V gene are SEHNR and FQNEAQ (reference sequence). CDR3 region: CASRKAGGDNEQFF. DNA for the CDR3: TGTGCCAGCAGGAAAGCGGGAGGAGACAATGAGCAGTTCTTC.

This chain connects TRBV6-6 to TRBJ2-5; D is undetermined. Germline V gene lookup returns CDR1 MNHNY and CDR2 SVGAGI (reference sequence). Trimming removed 6 bases at V and 5 bases at J, with 10 bases between. The CDR3 runs 12 residues. This CDR3 reads CASSLARETQYF. CDR3 nucleotides: TGTGCCAGCAGCCTCGCACGGGAGACCCAGTACTTC.

This clone was observed once. This rearrangement joins TRBV13 to TRBJ2-7, with 11 bases identical to TRBD1. The germline V gene has CDR1 PRHDT and CDR2 FYEKMQ (reference sequence). This CDR3 has 15 residues. V was pared by 6 bases and J by 5 bases, with 9 bases of the junction left unmatched. The CDR3 region has the DNA TGTGCCAGCAGTTTATGGGACAGGGGGGGGCACGAGCAGTACTTC. It translates to CASSLWDRGGHEQYF.

The chain uses TRBV6-5 and TRBJ2-1; 7 nucleotides agree with TRBD1. The CDR3 runs to 15 residues. The V gene end was trimmed by 3 bases and the J gene end by 3 bases; junction bases not matched to a gene: 5. The germline gives CDR1 MNHEY, CDR2 SVGAGI. The CDR3 reads CASSYRGLRYNEQFF. The DNA for the CDR3 is TGTGCCAGCAGTTATAGGGGGCTCCGCTACAATGAGCAGTTCTTC.

CDR3 in DNA: TGTGCCAGCCGAAGGGGGAGTAACACTGAAGCTTTCTTT. The encoded protein is CASRRGSNTEAFF. V usage is TRBV7-3 and J usage is TRBJ1-1; D might be TRBD1 (6 bases). Germline lookup yields CDR1 SGHTA and CDR2 FQGTGA. The germline V and J ends were trimmed by 8 bases and 2 bases, with 12 bases remaining between them. This CDR3 comprises 13 residues.

V is TRBV6-5 and J is TRBJ1-2; weak D call: TRBD1 (6 bases). The length of the CDR3 is 13 residues. CDR1 is MNHEY and CDR2 is SVGAGI in the germline V gene. Deletions cut 6 bases from V and 8 bases from J, with 16 bases between. CDR3 sequence (DNA): TGTGCCAGCAGCCAAGGACAGTCTCGAGGCTACACCTTC. This codes for CASSQGQSRGYTF.

This chain connects TRBV30 to TRBJ2-1; 9 nucleotides match TRBD1. CDR3 length: 12 amino acids. CDR1 is GTSNPN, CDR2 SVGIG, per germline (reference sequence). V lost 8 bases to trimming and J lost 9 bases; unmatched junction nucleotides: 8. The chain's CDR3 is CAGTGNKGEQFF. In DNA form, the CDR3 reads TGTGCCGGGACAGGGAATAAGGGTGAGCAGTTCTTC.

V and J are TRBV6-5 and TRBJ2-1; a weak D match, TRBD1 (5 bases). The germline V and J ends were trimmed by 4 bases and 8 bases, with 15 bases remaining between them. Per germline, CDR1 MNHEY and CDR2 SVGAGI. The CDR3 has 14 residues. The CDR3 sequence is CASSWQGWNDEQFF. The CDR3 DNA follows: TGTGCCAGCAGTTGGCAGGGATGGAACGATGAGCAGTTCTTC.

This clone was counted between two and nine times. The chain couples TRBV4-3 to TRBJ2-3; 8 bases are shared with TRBD2. V was clipped by 4 bases and J by 8 bases; unmatched bases: 8. The germline V gene encodes CDR1 LGHNA and CDR2 YSLEER. The CDR3 consists of 14 residues. CDR3 in amino acids: CASSRFTSGTTQYF. The CDR3, as DNA: TGCGCCAGCAGCCGGTTCACTAGCGGCACTACGCAGTATTTT.

J is TRBJ1-1 and V is TRBV30; a weak D match, TRBD1 (5 bases). Trimming removed 5 bases from V and 0 bases from J, with 10 bases in between. There are 13 residues in the CDR3. The germline gives CDR1 GTSNPN, CDR2 SVGIG (reference sequence). CDR3 coding DNA: TGTGCCTGGGAGACAGTATTGAACACTGAAGCTTTCTTT. This sequence encodes CAWETVLNTEAFF.

Relative to its sample, this clone is medium-sized. This sequence joins TRBV19 and TRBJ1-2; D is ambiguous. Germline CDR1 and CDR2: LNHDA and SQIVND (reference sequence). With 5 bases removed from V and 8 bases from J, the gap between germline ends came to 15 bases. The length of the CDR3 is 13 residues. The CDR3 nucleotides read TGTGCCAGTAGTGTGACTACGAAAGGGGGCTACACCTTC. Translated, it gives CASSVTTKGGYTF.

This sequence joins TRBV18 and TRBJ2-7; D is undetermined. Germline lookup yields CDR1 KGHSH and CDR2 LQKENI. The CDR3 length is 12 residues. The V end was cut by 3 bases, the J end by 9 bases, with 12 bases between. The CDR3 nucleotides are TGTGCCAGCTCACCTACGCGTCTCGGGCAGTACTTC. It is translated as CASSPTRLGQYF.

V and J are TRBV15 and TRBJ2-2, with D perhaps TRBD2 (6 bases). Germline CDR1 LNHNV, CDR2 YYDKDF (reference sequence). This CDR3 is built from 14 residues. V was trimmed by 6 bases and J by 5 bases, leaving 13 bases between them. CDR3 in amino acids: CATSLRAGTGELFF. DNA of the CDR3: TGTGCCACCAGTCTTAGGGCGGGGACCGGGGAGCTGTTTTTT.

A few counts support this clone. V is TRBV19 and J is TRBJ2-7; possibly TRBD1 for D (6 bases). V dropped 7 bases and J dropped 4 bases, with 14 bases sitting between them. Germline values: CDR1 LNHDA, CDR2 SQIVND (reference sequence). This CDR3 region has 13 residues. The CDR3 here is CASKGQGSYEQYF. The CDR3 DNA reads TGTGCCAGTAAGGGGCAGGGGTCATACGAGCAGTACTTC.

This clone came up once. CDR3 in amino acids: CASGQGGGQETQYF. Here the CDR3 DNA reads TGTGCCAGCGGTCAGGGAGGAGGCCAAGAGACCCAGTACTTC. The chain joins TRBV2 to TRBJ2-5, with D possibly matching TRBD2 (6 bases). CDR1 is SNHLY, CDR2 FYNNEI, per germline. The CDR3 contains 14 residues. Trimming shortened V by 8 bases and J by 1 base, and 14 bases separated the two germline ends.